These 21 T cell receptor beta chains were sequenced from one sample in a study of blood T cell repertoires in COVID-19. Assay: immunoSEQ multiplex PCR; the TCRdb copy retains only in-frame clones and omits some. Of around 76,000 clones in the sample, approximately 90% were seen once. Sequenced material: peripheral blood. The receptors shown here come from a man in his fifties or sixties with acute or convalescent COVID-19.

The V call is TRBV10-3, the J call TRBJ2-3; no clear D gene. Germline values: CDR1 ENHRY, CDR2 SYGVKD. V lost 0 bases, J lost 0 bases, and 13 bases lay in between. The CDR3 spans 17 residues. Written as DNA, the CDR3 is TGTGCCATCAGTGAGTCTGTAGTAGCTTCTAGCACAGATACGCAGTATTTT. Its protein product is CAISESVVASSTDTQYF.

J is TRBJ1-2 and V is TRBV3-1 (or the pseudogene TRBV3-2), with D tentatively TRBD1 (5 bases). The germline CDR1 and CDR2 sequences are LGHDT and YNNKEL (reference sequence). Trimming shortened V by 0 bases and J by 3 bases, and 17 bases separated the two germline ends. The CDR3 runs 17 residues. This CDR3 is CASSQDLKGYSDYGYTF. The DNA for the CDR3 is TGTGCCAGCAGCCAAGATCTGAAGGGGTATTCTGACTATGGCTACACCTTC.

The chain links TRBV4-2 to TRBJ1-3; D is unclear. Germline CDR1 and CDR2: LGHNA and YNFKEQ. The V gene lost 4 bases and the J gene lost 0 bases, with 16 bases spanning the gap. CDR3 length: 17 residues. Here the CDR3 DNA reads TGTGCCAGCAGCCCTCTGACGCGGTCTTACTCTGGAAACACCATATATTTT. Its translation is CASSPLTRSYSGNTIYF.

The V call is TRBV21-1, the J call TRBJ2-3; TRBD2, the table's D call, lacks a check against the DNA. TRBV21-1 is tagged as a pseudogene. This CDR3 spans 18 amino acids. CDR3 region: CASSKTAGGYASTDTQYF. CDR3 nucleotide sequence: TGTGCCAGCAGCAAAACAGCGGGAGGGTATGCTAGCACAGATACGCAGTATTTT.

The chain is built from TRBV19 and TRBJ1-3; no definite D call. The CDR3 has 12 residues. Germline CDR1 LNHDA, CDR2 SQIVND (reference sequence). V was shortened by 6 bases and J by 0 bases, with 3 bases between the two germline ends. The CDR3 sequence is CASRSSGNTIYF. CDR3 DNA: TGTGCCAGTAGGAGCTCTGGAAACACCATATATTTT.

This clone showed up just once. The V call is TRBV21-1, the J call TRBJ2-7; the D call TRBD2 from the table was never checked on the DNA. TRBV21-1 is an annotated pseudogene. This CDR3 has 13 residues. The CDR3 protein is CASISGVAYEQYF. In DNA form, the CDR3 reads TGTGCCAGCATTTCCGGAGTAGCCTACGAGCAGTACTTC.

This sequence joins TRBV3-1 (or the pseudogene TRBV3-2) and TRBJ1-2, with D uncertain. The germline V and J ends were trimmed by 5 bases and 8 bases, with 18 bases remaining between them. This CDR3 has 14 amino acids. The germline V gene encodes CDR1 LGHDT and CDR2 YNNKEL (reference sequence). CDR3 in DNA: TGTGCCAGCAGCTCACCCGGGAGCAGGCCGGGCTACACCTTC. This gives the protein CASSSPGSRPGYTF.

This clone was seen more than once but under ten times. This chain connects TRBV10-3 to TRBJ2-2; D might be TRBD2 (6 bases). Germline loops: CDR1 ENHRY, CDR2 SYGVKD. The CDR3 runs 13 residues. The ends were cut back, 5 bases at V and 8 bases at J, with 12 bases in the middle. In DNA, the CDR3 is TGTGCCATCAGTCTAGCGAGAGGGGGGGAGCTGTTTTTT. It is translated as CAISLARGGELFF.

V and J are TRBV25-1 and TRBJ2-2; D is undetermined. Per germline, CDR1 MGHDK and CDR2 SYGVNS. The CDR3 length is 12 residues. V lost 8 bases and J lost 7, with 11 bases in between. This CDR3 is CASRQAGGELFF. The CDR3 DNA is TGTGCCAGCCGACAAGCCGGCGGGGAGCTGTTTTTT.

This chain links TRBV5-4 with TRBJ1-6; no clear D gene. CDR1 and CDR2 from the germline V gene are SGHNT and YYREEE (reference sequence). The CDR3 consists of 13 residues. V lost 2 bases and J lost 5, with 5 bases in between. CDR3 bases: TGTGCCAGCAGCTTATTAGATAATTCACCCCTCCACTTT. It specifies CASSLLDNSPLHF.

The CDR3 DNA is TGTGCCAGCAGGGTAAGGGGGCGCCGGTATCCAGAGACCCAGTACTTC. This sequence encodes CASRVRGRRYPETQYF. This rearrangement joins TRBV21-1 to TRBJ2-5; TRBD1 is taken as the D call from the table, unchecked against the DNA. TRBV21-1 is termed a pseudogene. CDR3 size: 16 residues.

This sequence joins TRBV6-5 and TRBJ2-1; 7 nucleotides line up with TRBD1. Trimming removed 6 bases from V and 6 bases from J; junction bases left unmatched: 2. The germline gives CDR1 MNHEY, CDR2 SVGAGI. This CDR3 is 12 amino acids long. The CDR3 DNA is TGTGCCAGCAGAACAGGGGTCAATGAGCAGTTCTTC. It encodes CASRTGVNEQFF.

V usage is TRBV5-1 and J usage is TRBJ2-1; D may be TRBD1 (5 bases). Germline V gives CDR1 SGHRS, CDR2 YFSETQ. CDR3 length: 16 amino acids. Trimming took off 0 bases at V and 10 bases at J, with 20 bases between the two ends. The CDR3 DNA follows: TGCGCCAGCAGCTTGGGGAGCGAGCTGGATAAGGGGGAGCAGTTCTTC. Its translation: CASSLGSELDKGEQFF.

The CDR3 DNA reads TGTGCCAGCAGCGCTAGCGGGATTGAGCAGTTCTTC. This encodes CASSASGIEQFF. The J gene is TRBJ2-1, the V gene TRBV7-6; 9 bases are shared with TRBD2. CDR1 SGHVS and CDR2 FNYEAQ come from the germline V gene. The CDR3 sequence is 12 residues long. The trim removed 5 bases at V and 9 bases at J, leaving 2 bases unmatched.

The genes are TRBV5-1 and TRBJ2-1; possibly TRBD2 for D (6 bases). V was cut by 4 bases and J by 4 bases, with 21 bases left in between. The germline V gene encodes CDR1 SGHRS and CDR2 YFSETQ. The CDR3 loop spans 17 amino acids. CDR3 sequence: CASSPSAGRRLYNEQFF. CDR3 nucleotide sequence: TGCGCCAGCAGCCCTAGCGCGGGACGGAGGCTTTACAATGAGCAGTTCTTC.

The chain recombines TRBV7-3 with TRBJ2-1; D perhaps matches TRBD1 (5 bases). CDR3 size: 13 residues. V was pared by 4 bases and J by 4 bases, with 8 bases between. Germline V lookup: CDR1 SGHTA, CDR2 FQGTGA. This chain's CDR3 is CASSSGNYNEQFF. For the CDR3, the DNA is TGTGCCAGCAGCTCAGGGAATTACAATGAGCAGTTCTTC. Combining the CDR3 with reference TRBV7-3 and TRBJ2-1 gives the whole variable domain GAGVSQTPSNKVTEKGKYVELRCDPISGHTALYWYRQSLGQGPEFLIYFQGTGAADDSGLPNDRFFAVRPEGSVSTLKIQRTERGDSAVYLCASSSGNYNEQFFGPGTRLTVL.

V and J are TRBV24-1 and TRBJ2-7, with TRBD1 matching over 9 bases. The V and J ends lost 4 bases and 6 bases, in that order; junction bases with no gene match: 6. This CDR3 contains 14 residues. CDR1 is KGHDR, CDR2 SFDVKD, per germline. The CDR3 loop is CATSEAGTGFEQYF. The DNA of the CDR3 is TGTGCCACCAGTGAAGCCGGGACAGGGTTCGAGCAGTACTTC.

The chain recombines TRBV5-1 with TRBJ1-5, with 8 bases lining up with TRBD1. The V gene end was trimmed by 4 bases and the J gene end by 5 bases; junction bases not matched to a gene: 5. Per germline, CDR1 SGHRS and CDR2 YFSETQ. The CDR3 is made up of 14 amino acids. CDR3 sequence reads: CASSVGQGHQPQHF. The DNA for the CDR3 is TGCGCCAGCAGCGTCGGACAGGGCCATCAGCCCCAGCATTTT.

This CDR3 reads CASSVGRGLNTDTQYF. CDR3 nucleotides: TGTGCCAGCAGCGTAGGAAGGGGGCTGAACACAGATACGCAGTATTTT. V is TRBV9 and J is TRBJ2-3, with TRBD1 matching over 7 bases. With V trimmed by 0 bases and J by 2 bases, 6 bases remained unmatched. This CDR3 is built from 16 residues. Germline-derived CDR1 and CDR2 are SGDLS and YYNGEE.

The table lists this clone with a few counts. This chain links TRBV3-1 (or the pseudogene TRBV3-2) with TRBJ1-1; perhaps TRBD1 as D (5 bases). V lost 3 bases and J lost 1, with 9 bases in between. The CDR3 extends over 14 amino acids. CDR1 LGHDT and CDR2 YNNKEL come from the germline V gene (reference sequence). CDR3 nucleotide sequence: TGTGCCAGCAGCCATGGGGCCTCGAACACTGAAGCTTTCTTT. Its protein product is CASSHGASNTEAFF.

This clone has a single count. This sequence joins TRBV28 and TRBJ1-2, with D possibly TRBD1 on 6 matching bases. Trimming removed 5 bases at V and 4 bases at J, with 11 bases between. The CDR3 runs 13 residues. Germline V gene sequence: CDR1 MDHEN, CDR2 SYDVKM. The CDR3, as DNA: TGTGCCAGCAGTATGACAGGTTTCTATGGCTACACCTTC. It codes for CASSMTGFYGYTF.